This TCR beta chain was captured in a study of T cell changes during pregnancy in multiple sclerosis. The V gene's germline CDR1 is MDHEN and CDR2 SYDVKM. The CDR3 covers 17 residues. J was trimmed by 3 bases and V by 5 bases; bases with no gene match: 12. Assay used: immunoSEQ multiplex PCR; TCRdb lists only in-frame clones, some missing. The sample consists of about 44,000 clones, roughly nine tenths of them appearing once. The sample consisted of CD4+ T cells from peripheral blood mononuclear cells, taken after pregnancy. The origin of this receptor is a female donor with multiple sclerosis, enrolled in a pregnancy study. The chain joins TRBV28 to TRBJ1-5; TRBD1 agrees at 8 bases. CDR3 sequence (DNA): TGTGCCAGCAGTGAAATACAGGGGGTTTTTTTCAATCAGCCCCAGCATTTT. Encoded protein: CASSEIQGVFFNQPQHF.